Presented here are 29 T cell receptor beta chains from one specimen sequenced in a study of shared clonotypes between healthy human individuals. CD45RO-negative, CCR7-selected cells formed the naive CD8 fraction, which excluded terminally differentiated effector memory CD45RA+ cells. Generated by immunoSEQ multiplex PCR, the TCRdb table keeps only in-frame clones and is missing some. The profile shows some 2,100,000 clones, approximately 94% of them singletons. The sample comprised naive CD8+ T cells from PBMCs. These TCRs come from a man aged 18 to 30 in good health. Some clones in this sample may be carry-over from other donors' samples.

The V call is TRBV25-1, the J call TRBJ2-3; D gene ambiguous. V lost 6 bases and J 5 bases, leaving 9 bases between the germline ends. Germline CDR1 reads MGHDK; CDR2 reads SYGVNS. This CDR3 spans 12 amino acids. CDR3 protein: CASRKMGDTQYF. Here the CDR3 DNA reads TGTGCCAGCAGGAAAATGGGAGATACGCAGTATTTT.

V is TRBV7-2 and J is TRBJ2-7, with D tentatively TRBD2 (6 bases). Trimming pared 5 bases from V and 4 bases from J, leaving 18 bases between. Per the germline V gene, CDR1 is SGHTA and CDR2 is FQGNSA. The CDR3 contains 15 residues. The CDR3 DNA reads TGTGCCAGCAGCCTAATACGGGAGCTCGGGTACGAGCAGTACTTC. Translation gives CASSLIRELGYEQYF. Drawing the rest from reference TRBV7-2 and TRBJ2-7, the complete variable domain is GAGVSQSPSNKVTEKGKDVELRCDPISGHTALYWYRQSLGQGLEFLIYFQGNSAPDKSGLPSDRFSAERTGGSVSTLTIQRTQQEDSAVYLCASSLIRELGYEQYFGPGTRLTVT.

This clone was seen just once. This rearrangement joins TRBV7-2 to TRBJ2-7, with 7 bases lining up with TRBD2. This CDR3 region has 15 residues. Germline V gene lookup returns CDR1 SGHTA and CDR2 FQGNSA. The ends lost 1 base at V and 4 bases at J; junction bases unmatched: 7. The CDR3 loop is CASSLGLAVDYEQYF. The DNA of the CDR3 is TGTGCCAGCAGCTTAGGGCTAGCGGTAGATTACGAGCAGTACTTC.

The rearrangement joins TRBV7-9 to TRBJ1-2; no definite D call. V was cut by 2 bases and J by 6 bases, with 16 bases left in between. This CDR3 is built from 15 residues. Looked up from germline, CDR1 is SEHNR and CDR2 is FQNEAQ (reference sequence). This CDR3 is CASSLTRKGWDGYTF. CDR3 nucleotide sequence: TGTGCCAGCAGCTTAACCAGGAAAGGATGGGATGGCTACACCTTC.

The V gene is TRBV7-6, the J gene TRBJ2-1, with a tentative D call TRBD2 (6 bases). Between the trimmed V and J ends, which lost 2 bases and 8 bases, there was a span of 22 bases. This CDR3 has 17 amino acids. The germline gives CDR1 SGHVS, CDR2 FNYEAQ. The chain's CDR3 is CASSLYSGYAARDEQFF. The CDR3, as DNA: TGTGCCAGCAGCTTATATAGCGGCTACGCAGCACGCGATGAGCAGTTCTTC. Together with reference TRBV7-6 and TRBJ2-1, the CDR3 gives the full variable domain: GAGVSQSPRYKVTKRGQDVALRCDPISGHVSLYWYRQALGQGPEFLTYFNYEAQQDKSGLPNDRFSAERPEGSISTLTIQRTEQRDSAMYRCASSLYSGYAARDEQFFGPGTRLTVL.

This CDR3 reads CASSSRGLDQETQYF. The CDR3, as DNA: TGTGCCAGCAGCTCTAGGGGCCTCGACCAAGAGACCCAGTACTTC. The chain recombines TRBV11-2 with TRBJ2-5; a possible D gene is TRBD1 (5 bases). Germline V gene data show CDR1 as SGHAT and CDR2 as FQNNGV. V lost 4 bases and J 0 bases, leaving 12 bases between the germline ends. This CDR3 contains 15 residues.

The J gene is TRBJ2-5, the V gene TRBV13; D assignment may be TRBD1 or TRBD2 (7 bases each). With 4 bases removed from V and 4 bases from J, the gap between germline ends came to 16 bases. This CDR3 is built from 15 residues. Germline loops: CDR1 PRHDT, CDR2 FYEKMQ (reference sequence). The CDR3 protein is CASSSGEGAGETQYF. CDR3 sequence (DNA): TGTGCCAGCAGCTCAGGGGAGGGGGCAGGAGAGACCCAGTACTTC.

This clone was seen a single time. The chain joins TRBV4-1 to TRBJ2-2; TRBD2 matches at 9 bases. Looked up from germline, CDR1 is MGHRA and CDR2 is YSYEKL. This CDR3 is 18 amino acids long. V trimming: 1 base; J trimming: 5 bases; junction bases outside the gene matches: 11. The DNA of the CDR3 is TGCGCCAGCAGCCAAGTCCTCCTAGCGGGATATGGGACCGGGGAGCTGTTTTTT. It translates to CASSQVLLAGYGTGELFF.

The CDR3 DNA follows: TGTGCCAGCTCACCGGTCAGGGGGATATACAATGAGCAGTTCTTC. Translation gives CASSPVRGIYNEQFF. V usage is TRBV18 and J usage is TRBJ2-1, with 7 bases that match TRBD1. Per the germline V gene, CDR1 is KGHSH and CDR2 is LQKENI. The CDR3 consists of 15 residues. V lost 3 bases to trimming and J lost 4 bases; unmatched junction nucleotides: 6.

The table lists this clone with a few counts. The chain has TRBV30 and TRBJ1-1, with D tentatively TRBD1 (5 bases). The germline CDR1 and CDR2 sequences are GTSNPN and SVGIG (reference sequence). V shed 0 bases and J shed 4 bases, with 15 bases lying between them. This CDR3 region has 15 residues. CDR3 bases: TGTGCCTGGAGTGTTCAGCGGGGGAGGGCCACTGAAGCTTTCTTT. Translated, it gives CAWSVQRGRATEAFF.

The chain has TRBV5-6 and TRBJ2-1, with TRBD1 matching 9 bases. V lost 3 bases to trimming and J lost 3 bases; unmatched junction nucleotides: 4. This CDR3 is 15 amino acids long. Germline CDR1 and CDR2: SGHDT and YYEEEE. The CDR3 loop is CASSSGTGIYNEQFF. CDR3 coding DNA: TGTGCCAGCAGCTCCGGGACAGGGATCTACAATGAGCAGTTCTTC.

This rearrangement joins TRBV5-1 to TRBJ2-1, with 12 bases aligning to TRBD2. The J segment lost 6 bases and the V segment lost 4 bases, leaving 5 bases of the junction unmatched. Germline lookup yields CDR1 SGHRS and CDR2 YFSETQ. This CDR3 has 15 residues. In nucleotides, the CDR3 is TGCGCCAGCAGCACGACTAGCGGGAGTATCAATGAGCAGTTCTTC. Amino acid sequence: CASSTTSGSINEQFF.

The rearrangement uses TRBV5-5 and TRBJ2-2; TRBD2 matches at 9 bases. J gave up 5 bases and V 3 bases, and 8 bases lay outside the gene matches. In germline, CDR1 is SGHKS, CDR2 YYEKEE (reference sequence). This CDR3 has 16 residues. The CDR3 sequence: CASSSVAGAATGELFF. In nucleotides, the CDR3 is TGTGCCAGCAGCTCCGTAGCGGGAGCGGCTACCGGGGAGCTGTTTTTT.

The chain combines TRBV27 with TRBJ1-5; D is undetermined. V was pared by 6 bases and J by 8 bases, with 14 bases between. Germline CDR1 and CDR2: MNHEY and SMNVEV (reference sequence). The CDR3 length is 13 residues. As DNA, the CDR3 is TGTGCCAGCAGCCGGGGAAAGGTCGAGCCCCAGCATTTT. It specifies CASSRGKVEPQHF.

This sequence joins TRBV6-6 and TRBJ1-2; TRBD1 matches at 7 bases. V gave up 6 bases and J gave up 3 bases; unmatched junction bases: 4. Per the germline V gene, CDR1 is MNHNY and CDR2 is SVGAGI (reference sequence). The CDR3 sequence is 13 residues long. For the CDR3, the DNA is TGTGCCAGCAGCCCAACAGGGGACTATGGCTACACCTTC. Translation gives CASSPTGDYGYTF.

The chain employs TRBV19 and TRBJ2-7; no firm D call. V was clipped by 11 bases and J by 0 bases, with 14 bases between them. This CDR3 is built from 13 residues. Germline CDR1 reads LNHDA; CDR2 reads SQIVND (reference sequence). For the CDR3, the DNA is TGTGCCTCCAGGCCAGAACTCTCCTACGAGCAGTACTTC. Protein sequence: CASRPELSYEQYF.

The chain joins TRBV7-2 to TRBJ1-5, with D unresolved. The germline V gene has CDR1 SGHTA and CDR2 FQGNSA. Trimming left V 5 bases short and J 7 bases short, with 15 bases between. The CDR3 length is 14 residues. Written as DNA, the CDR3 is TGTGCCAGCAGCCTCAACCCGGTGGGGCAGCCCCAGCATTTT. Its translation is CASSLNPVGQPQHF.

This clone showed up just a few times. The chain employs TRBV30 and TRBJ1-1, with TRBD1 matching 8 bases. V was pared by 5 bases and J by 6 bases, with 8 bases of the junction left unmatched. The germline V gene encodes CDR1 GTSNPN and CDR2 SVGIG (reference sequence). This CDR3 spans 13 amino acids. The CDR3 spells CAWEDRGGSEAFF. The CDR3 DNA reads as TGTGCCTGGGAAGACAGGGGAGGATCTGAAGCTTTCTTT.

The V call is TRBV5-8, the J call TRBJ1-2, with a possible D match to TRBD1 (5 bases). Trimming removed 4 bases at V and 8 bases at J, with 21 bases between. The CDR3 length is 15 residues. Germline assignment: CDR1 SGHTS and CDR2 YDEGEE. The DNA of the CDR3 is TGTGCCAGCAGCCCGGGGACTGTTGGTCTGGAAGGCTACACCTTC. It is translated as CASSPGTVGLEGYTF.

As to this clone: Other DNA sequences within the sample encode an identical CDR3. The V call is TRBV27, the J call TRBJ2-7, with TRBD2 as a possible D gene (6 bases). The V end lost 6 bases, the J end lost 4 bases, and 13 bases lay between the germline ends. Per the germline V gene, CDR1 is MNHEY and CDR2 is SMNVEV (reference sequence). CDR3 size: 13 residues. The DNA of the CDR3 is TGTGCCAGCAGCCCGGGACTCACTTACGAGCAGTACTTC. Protein: CASSPGLTYEQYF.

This clone was picked up a small number of times. The chain has TRBV27 and TRBJ1-1; a weak D match, TRBD1 (5 bases). V lost 6 bases and J 5 bases, leaving 13 bases between the germline ends. The CDR3 is 13 amino acids. Germline V gene lookup returns CDR1 MNHEY and CDR2 SMNVEV (reference sequence). The CDR3 sequence: CASSTWSGTEAFF. CDR3 nucleotide sequence: TGTGCCAGCAGCACCTGGTCAGGGACTGAAGCTTTCTTT.

The chain has TRBV7-8 and TRBJ2-3; 7 bases are a match to TRBD1. Unmatched junction bases numbered 12, after V lost 1 base and J lost 5 bases. CDR3 length: 17 residues. Per the germline V gene, CDR1 is SGHVS and CDR2 is FQNEAQ. In DNA form, the CDR3 reads TGTGCCAGCAGCTTAGGGGTTCAGGGGGTGTTCAAAGATACGCAGTATTTT. Translating gives CASSLGVQGVFKDTQYF.

V and J are TRBV14 and TRBJ2-1; D not resolved. There are 14 residues in the CDR3. Germline CDR1 SGHDN, CDR2 FVKESK. Trimming pared 1 base from V and 2 bases from J, leaving 6 bases between. The CDR3 coding sequence is TGTGCCAGCAGCCAAGTGACTCCCTACAATGAGCAGTTCTTC. Translated: CASSQVTPYNEQFF.

This clone came up once. This chain connects TRBV6-4 to TRBJ2-2; D is ambiguous. Trimming removed 8 bases at V and 6 bases at J, with 7 bases between. Germline loops: CDR1 MRHNA, CDR2 SNTAGT. The CDR3 is made up of 11 amino acids. The CDR3 sequence: CASGESGELFF. CDR3 DNA sequence: TGTGCCAGCGGCGAATCCGGGGAGCTGTTTTTT.

The gene calls are TRBV27 and TRBJ2-5, with D tentatively TRBD1 (5 bases). This CDR3 has 14 residues. Germline loops: CDR1 MNHEY, CDR2 SMNVEV (reference sequence). V lost 4 bases, J lost 3 bases, and 12 bases lay in between. This CDR3 is CASSSKGLEETQYF. The CDR3 DNA reads as TGTGCCAGCAGTTCTAAGGGGCTTGAAGAGACCCAGTACTTC.

Remarks on this clone: The same CDR3 arises from other DNA sequences in this sample as well. This chain joins TRBV27 and TRBJ1-1; D is uncertain. Trimming left V 6 bases short and J 6 bases short, with 11 bases between. There are 12 residues in the CDR3. CDR1 is MNHEY, CDR2 SMNVEV, per germline (reference sequence). This chain's CDR3 is CASSFPGAEAFF. CDR3 DNA: TGTGCCAGCAGCTTCCCGGGCGCTGAAGCTTTCTTT.

This chain links TRBV28 with TRBJ1-4, with 7 bases matching TRBD1. CDR1 MDHEN and CDR2 SYDVKM come from the germline V gene. J lost 6 bases, V lost 8 bases, and 9 bases had no gene match. This CDR3 has 14 residues. The CDR3 loop reads CASVQQGWDEKLFF. CDR3 sequence (DNA): TGTGCCAGCGTCCAACAGGGGTGGGATGAAAAACTGTTTTTT.

The chain uses TRBV7-9 and TRBJ2-2; 8 bases agree with TRBD2. CDR1 SEHNR and CDR2 FQNEAQ come from the germline V gene (reference sequence). After removal of 4 bases from V and 7 bases from J, the junction contained 17 bases not matched to a gene. CDR3 length: 18 amino acids. CDR3 amino acids: CASSWGPGLVPIDGELFF. DNA for the CDR3: TGTGCCAGCAGCTGGGGCCCGGGACTAGTACCGATTGACGGGGAGCTGTTTTTT. The full variable domain, in which reference TRBV7-9 and TRBJ2-2 provide the parts outside the CDR3, is DTGVSQNPRHKITKRGQNVTFRCDPISEHNRLYWYRQTLGQGPEFLTYFQNEAQLEKSRLLSDRFSAERPKGSFSTLEIQRTEQGDSAMYLCASSWGPGLVPIDGELFFGEGSRLTVL.

The DNA for the CDR3 is TGCGCCAGCAGCTTAGGGGGCACTGGGGATACGCAGTATTTT. This sequence encodes CASSLGGTGDTQYF. The chain is built from TRBV5-1 and TRBJ2-3, with TRBD1 matching 7 bases. The CDR3 sequence is 14 residues long. Germline trimming cut 2 bases from V and 6 bases from J; bases unmatched to any gene: 6. Germline V gene lookup returns CDR1 SGHRS and CDR2 YFSETQ. The whole variable domain, filled in from reference TRBV5-1 and TRBJ2-3, reads KAGVTQTPRYLIKTRGQQVTLSCSPISGHRSVSWYQQTPGQGLQFLFEYFSETQRNKGNFPGRFSGRQFSNSRSEMNVSTLELGDSALYLCASSLGGTGDTQYFGPGTRLTVL.